This T cell receptor beta chain was documented in a study of response to subunit inactivated influenza vaccine. Regarding this clonotype: The antigen is not known.

Each CDR3 protein gets one entry after TCRdb re-called the RT-PCR reads with MiXCR. The data hold 400,000 to 550,000 distinct CDR3 sequences, with approximately 24% observed a single time. Points from the study as a whole: Authors suggested few new T cells are recruited by each seasonal influenza vaccination.

The V gene's germline CDR1 is MNHEY and CDR2 SVGAGI. Losses at the gene ends were 3 bases for V and 5 bases for J; bases not matched to a gene: 3. The CDR3 sequence is 13 residues long. The receptor was derived from a man aged 45-65 years who received an inactivated influenza vaccine. The chain combines TRBV6-5 with TRBJ2-5; 7 positions agree with TRBD1. The material sequenced was CD4+ T cells sorted from PBMCs, taken around 5 days after vaccination. CDR3 nucleotide sequence: TGTGCCAGCAGTTATTACAGGGGCGAGACCCAGTACTTC. Protein product: CASSYYRGETQYF.